This paragraph reports one T cell receptor beta chain. What it binds is unknown. These data are taken from a study of cytomegalovirus exposure and HLA in healthy donors. Turning to the study itself: Caucasian-associated ancestry cluster membership applied to less than 85% of about 370 genotyped donors.

PCR amplification relied on 60 Vbeta primers (plus 13 Jbeta primers). Data came from immunoSEQ multiplex PCR; TCRdb stores just in-frame clones and leaves some out. This table has around 110,000 clones, about four fifths appearing once. General observations from the study: As a later analysis revealed, most CMV-associated TCR beta chains appeared HLA-restricted. In a later analysis, DRB1 alleles had the most associated TCRs; HLA-C alleles the fewest. The presence/absence work took it that sequencing depth was about the same across donors.

The CDR3 consists of 15 residues. V shed 3 bases and J 2 bases; nucleotides not matched to a gene: 3. Germline lookup yields CDR1 SGHRS and CDR2 YFSETQ. The chain uses TRBV5-1 and TRBJ2-5, with 11 bases lining up with TRBD1. This clonotype originated in a woman aged 25 to 39 in good health and CMV-seronegative. The specimen sequenced was PBMCs. The CDR3 DNA sequence: TGCGCCAGCAGCTCGGGACAGGGGGTACAAGAGACCCAGTACTTC. Encoded protein: CASSSGQGVQETQYF.